Shown below are 32 T cell receptor beta chains from a single sample sequenced in a study of OX40 agonist ivuxolimab in advanced cancers. Profiling relied on immunoSEQ multiplex PCR, and the TCRdb table lists in-frame clones only, not all of them. The profile shows around 47,000 clones, over 65% of them singletons. The sample was CD4+ or CD8+ T cells sorted from blood, taken in a trial of the OX40 agonist ivuxolimab. The receptors here all came from an adult with an advanced solid tumor such as melanoma, head and neck, liver or kidney cancer.

This clone came up once. The CDR3 region is CASSERGNTEAFF. The CDR3 DNA reads as TGTGCCAGCAGCGAAAGGGGGAACACTGAAGCTTTCTTT. V usage is TRBV28 and J usage is TRBJ1-1; D perhaps matches TRBD1 (5 bases). Germline V gives CDR1 MDHEN, CDR2 SYDVKM. V lost 6 bases to trimming and J lost 1 base, with 9 bases between them. The length of the CDR3 is 13 residues. Complete variable domain (other parts from reference TRBV28 and TRBJ1-1): DVKVTQSSRYLVKRTGEKVFLECVQDMDHENMFWYRQDPGLGLRLIYFSYDVKMKEKGDIPEGYSVSREKKERFSLILESASTNQTSMYLCASSERGNTEAFFGQGTRLTVV.

The rearrangement joins TRBV6-6 to TRBJ1-4; D call uncertain. In germline, CDR1 is MNHNY, CDR2 SVGAGI (reference sequence). V lost 3 bases to trimming and J lost 2 bases, with 10 bases between them. This CDR3 contains 15 residues. The CDR3 region is CASSYLTATNEKLFF. Here the CDR3 DNA reads TGTGCCAGCAGTTATCTAACAGCGACTAATGAAAAACTGTTTTTT.

The V call is TRBV9, the J call TRBJ2-7; possibly TRBD1 for D (7 bases). Trimming left V 4 bases short and J 2 bases short, with 13 bases between. The CDR3 is 14 amino acids. CDR1 is SGDLS and CDR2 is YYNGEE in the germline V gene. The CDR3 region has the DNA TGTGCCAGCAGCCCAGGGGGGAGCCCCTACGAGCAGTACTTC. Amino acids: CASSPGGSPYEQYF.

V usage is TRBV19 and J usage is TRBJ2-3, with 10 bases that match TRBD2. The CDR3 extends over 14 amino acids. With V trimmed by 1 base and J by 5 bases, 0 bases remained unmatched. The V gene's germline CDR1 is LNHDA and CDR2 SQIVND (reference sequence). CDR3 region: CASSIGTSGDTQYF. DNA for the CDR3: TGTGCCAGTAGTATAGGGACTAGCGGAGATACGCAGTATTTT.

The J gene is TRBJ1-3, the V gene TRBV7-9, with TRBD1 as a possible D gene (6 bases). The germline gives CDR1 SEHNR, CDR2 FQNEAQ (reference sequence). This CDR3 region has 16 residues. Trimming shortened V by 5 bases and J by 4 bases, and 18 bases separated the two germline ends. The CDR3 nucleotides are TGTGCCAGCAGCCTCCTAACTCAGGGGCCCGGAAACACCATATATTTT. Amino acid sequence: CASSLLTQGPGNTIYF.

The sample holds a few counts of this clone. The V and J genes are TRBV18 and TRBJ2-5; tentatively, D is TRBD2 (6 bases). Germline assignment: CDR1 KGHSH and CDR2 LQKENI. The CDR3 consists of 19 residues. Trimming removed 4 bases from V and 2 bases from J, with 26 bases in between. CDR3 nucleotide sequence: TGTGCCAGCTCACACCAATCGGAGGGCCTAAAGCCCACTCAAGAGACCCAGTACTTC. Translation: CASSHQSEGLKPTQETQYF. The whole variable domain, remainder taken from reference TRBV18 and TRBJ2-5, is NAGVMQNPRHLVRRRGQEARLRCSPMKGHSHVYWYRQLPEEGLKFMVYLQKENIIDESGMPKERFSAEFPKEGPSILRIQQVVRGDSAAYFCASSHQSEGLKPTQETQYFGPGTRLLVL.

This clone was detected only once. The chain links TRBV6-6 to TRBJ2-7, with TRBD1 matching 10 bases. The CDR3 runs 14 residues. Looked up from germline, CDR1 is MNHNY and CDR2 is SVGAGI (reference sequence). J was trimmed by 4 bases and V by 2 bases; bases with no gene match: 2. The CDR3 protein is CASSYGTGAYEQYF. The CDR3 bases are TGTGCCAGCAGTTACGGGACAGGGGCGTACGAGCAGTACTTC.

This rearrangement joins TRBV9 to TRBJ2-1, with D tentatively TRBD2 (5 bases). V was trimmed by 3 bases and J by 7 bases, leaving 11 bases between them. Per germline, CDR1 SGDLS and CDR2 YYNGEE. The CDR3 sequence is 13 residues long. The CDR3 here is CASSAPSSNEQFF. CDR3 nucleotide sequence: TGTGCCAGCAGCGCCCCTAGCTCGAATGAGCAGTTCTTC.

This chain links TRBV4-1 with TRBJ2-4; maybe TRBD2 (6 bases). Germline assignment: CDR1 MGHRA and CDR2 YSYEKL. The V and J ends lost 0 bases and 11 bases respectively, with 17 bases between them. The CDR3 totals 15 residues. The DNA of the CDR3 is TGCGCCAGCAGCCAAGATCAGGGCGGAGGGACTTTTCAGTACTTC. It specifies CASSQDQGGGTFQYF.

The rearrangement joins TRBV6-5 to TRBJ1-2; TRBD1 matches at 7 bases. Germline assignment: CDR1 MNHEY and CDR2 SVGAGI. V lost 7 bases to trimming and J lost 5 bases; unmatched junction nucleotides: 13. The CDR3 consists of 15 residues. The CDR3 sequence: CASNIYRDSPYGYTF. In DNA form, the CDR3 reads TGTGCCAGCAACATCTACCGGGACAGCCCTTATGGCTACACCTTC.

V is TRBV7-2 and J is TRBJ2-7; D possibly corresponds to TRBD1 (5 bases). The CDR3 is 15 residues long. From germline, CDR1 is SGHTA and CDR2 FQGNSA. V was shortened by 1 base and J by 0 bases, with 10 bases between the two germline ends. The CDR3 region has the DNA TGTGCCAGCAGCTTAGGGGGCCCCCCCTCCTACGAGCAGTACTTC. Protein: CASSLGGPPSYEQYF.

This clone appeared once. The J gene is TRBJ2-7, the V gene TRBV7-7; D uncertain. From germline, CDR1 is SSHAT and CDR2 FNYEAQ (reference sequence). The V end was cut by 5 bases, the J end by 0 bases, with 11 bases between. The CDR3 consists of 14 residues. The CDR3, as DNA: TGTGCCAGCAGCCCCACGTGGAGCTCCTACGAGCAGTACTTC. The encoded protein is CASSPTWSSYEQYF.

This clone has just one count. V gene TRBV28 combines with J gene TRBJ1-2; the D is unclear. Germline CDR1 MDHEN, CDR2 SYDVKM. V lost 6 bases, J lost 1 base, and 3 bases lay in between. The CDR3 is 11 amino acids. Here the CDR3 DNA reads TGTGCCAGCAGCTTTAACTATGGCTACACCTTC. This gives the protein CASSFNYGYTF.

V is TRBV28 and J is TRBJ2-4; D ambiguous. From germline, CDR1 is MDHEN and CDR2 SYDVKM. The CDR3 runs to 11 residues. V was clipped by 2 bases and J by 13 bases, with 9 bases between them. Written as DNA, the CDR3 is TGTGCCAGCAGTTTAATGAAGAGGCAGTACTTC. Its translation: CASSLMKRQYF.

V is TRBV6-5 and J is TRBJ1-4; D remains unclear. This CDR3 comprises 13 residues. CDR1 and CDR2 (germline): MNHEY, SVGAGI. Trimming removed 2 bases at V and 8 bases at J, with 9 bases between. This CDR3 reads CASSYVEGEKLFF. The CDR3 DNA follows: TGTGCCAGCAGTTACGTAGAAGGCGAAAAACTGTTTTTT.

The rearrangement uses TRBV7-6 and TRBJ2-7; perhaps TRBD1 as D (6 bases). The germline CDR1 and CDR2 sequences are SGHVS and FNYEAQ. This CDR3 is built from 12 residues. V was cut by 2 bases and J by 5 bases, with 7 bases left in between. The CDR3 region is CASSLSGDEQYF. The CDR3 DNA follows: TGTGCCAGCAGCTTATCAGGGGACGAGCAGTACTTC. The entire variable domain, with the rest obtained from reference TRBV7-6 and TRBJ2-7, is as follows: GAGVSQSPRYKVTKRGQDVALRCDPISGHVSLYWYRQALGQGPEFLTYFNYEAQQDKSGLPNDRFSAERPEGSISTLTIQRTEQRDSAMYRCASSLSGDEQYFGPGTRLTVT.

The DNA of the CDR3 is TGTGCCAGCAGGGGAGGAACGAACACCGGGGAGCTGTTTTTT. Translated: CASRGGTNTGELFF. This rearrangement joins TRBV9 to TRBJ2-2; TRBD2 might be the D (6 bases). Per the germline V gene, CDR1 is SGDLS and CDR2 is YYNGEE. There are 14 residues in the CDR3. The V gene lost 5 bases and the J gene lost 0 bases, with 8 bases spanning the gap.

The rearrangement joins TRBV4-2 to TRBJ2-1; D is undetermined. This CDR3 has 19 residues. Trimming took off 0 bases at V and 0 bases at J, with 18 bases between the two ends. CDR1 and CDR2 (germline): LGHNA, YNFKEQ. The CDR3 coding sequence is TGTGCCAGCAGCCAAGAAGAGGTCCGACAAGACCGCTCCTACAATGAGCAGTTCTTC. This codes for CASSQEEVRQDRSYNEQFF.

The rearrangement links TRBV13 to TRBJ2-2; D gene unclear. Trimming pared 0 bases from V and 7 bases from J, leaving 9 bases between. This CDR3 has 14 amino acids. Germline CDR1 is PRHDT and CDR2 is FYEKMQ (reference sequence). The CDR3 coding sequence is TGTGCCAGCAGCTTAGGGTCGCGGCTCGGGGAGCTGTTTTTT. It is translated as CASSLGSRLGELFF.

This chain connects TRBV7-2 to TRBJ2-5; D possibly corresponds to TRBD1 (5 bases). V dropped 8 bases and J dropped 4 bases, with 14 bases sitting between them. The germline V gene has CDR1 SGHTA and CDR2 FQGNSA. The CDR3 runs to 13 residues. The CDR3: CASYKTGVETQYF. Here the CDR3 DNA reads TGTGCCAGCTATAAAACAGGAGTAGAGACCCAGTACTTC.

The J gene is TRBJ2-3, the V gene TRBV28; tentatively, D is TRBD1 or TRBD2 (5 bases each). The CDR3 runs to 14 residues. The germline V gene has CDR1 MDHEN and CDR2 SYDVKM. The V end lost 5 bases, the J end lost 2 bases, and 11 bases lay between the germline ends. CDR3 nucleotide sequence: TGTGCCAGCAGTCTTGGGACCCTCACAGATACGCAGTATTTT. Its protein is CASSLGTLTDTQYF.

The V gene is TRBV6-1, the J gene TRBJ2-2; D uncertain. CDR1 and CDR2 from the germline V gene are MNHNS and SASEGT. Trimming cost V 4 bases and J 2 bases, with 11 bases left between them. The CDR3 runs 15 residues. The CDR3 coding sequence is TGTGCCAGCAGTGTGTGGACGGAAAACACCGGGGAGCTGTTTTTT. Encoded protein: CASSVWTENTGELFF.

The chain has TRBV7-8 and TRBJ1-5; the D gene is possibly TRBD1 (5 bases). Germline V gene data show CDR1 as SGHVS and CDR2 as FQNEAQ. Trimming stripped 5 bases from V and 3 bases from J, with 14 bases between. The CDR3 totals 15 residues. CDR3 in DNA: TGTGCCAGCAGCCAGAGGGGCGGCGACAATCAGCCCCAGCATTTT. It encodes CASSQRGGDNQPQHF.

This chain connects TRBV19 to TRBJ2-1; no clear D. The CDR3 totals 14 residues. The V gene lost 4 bases and the J gene lost 0 bases, with 7 bases spanning the gap. CDR1 is LNHDA and CDR2 is SQIVND in the germline V gene (reference sequence). The CDR3 DNA sequence: TGTGCCAGTAGTAGACTGAGCTCCTACAATGAGCAGTTCTTC. The encoded protein is CASSRLSSYNEQFF. Together with reference TRBV19 and TRBJ2-1, the CDR3 gives the full variable domain: DGGITQSPKYLFRKEGQNVTLSCEQNLNHDAMYWYRQDPGQGLRLIYYSQIVNDFQKGDIAEGYSVSREKKESFPLTVTSAQKNPTAFYLCASSRLSSYNEQFFGPGTRLTVL.

The gene calls are TRBV5-4 and TRBJ2-1, with a tentative D call TRBD2 (7 bases). The CDR3 covers 15 residues. In germline, CDR1 is SGHNT, CDR2 YYREEE (reference sequence). The ends were cut back, 0 bases at V and 6 bases at J, with 13 bases in the middle. The DNA of the CDR3 is TGTGCCAGCAGCTTGGGCCGGGGGGCAGGCAATGAGCAGTTCTTC. Its protein is CASSLGRGAGNEQFF.

In its sample, this clone was seen once. J is TRBJ2-7 and V is TRBV13, with 11 positions matching TRBD2. CDR3 size: 14 residues. The V and J ends lost 3 bases and 2 bases, in that order; junction bases with no gene match: 0. CDR1 PRHDT and CDR2 FYEKMQ come from the germline V gene (reference sequence). The CDR3 region has the DNA TGTGCCAGCAGCTTTAGCGGGGGGGCCTACGAGCAGTACTTC. Amino acids: CASSFSGGAYEQYF.

The chain is built from TRBV10-2 and TRBJ1-5; the D gene is possibly TRBD1 (6 bases). Germline CDR1 WSHSY, CDR2 SAAADI. V lost 2 bases to trimming and J lost 0 bases, with 20 bases between them. CDR3 length equals 19 residues. The CDR3 here is CASSEIGSHGGYSNQPQHF. CDR3 DNA: TGCGCCAGCAGTGAGATTGGGTCCCACGGGGGCTATAGCAATCAGCCCCAGCATTTT.

The rearrangement links TRBV5-4 to TRBJ2-2; D not resolved. Germline CDR1 is SGHNT and CDR2 is YYREEE (reference sequence). The CDR3 covers 13 residues. Deletions cut 0 bases from V and 4 bases from J, with 4 bases between. The CDR3: CASSLAPTGELFF. The CDR3 DNA is TGTGCCAGCAGCTTGGCCCCCACCGGGGAGCTGTTTTTT.

The chain uses TRBV6-6 and TRBJ1-5, with D uncertain. The germline V and J ends were trimmed by 5 bases and 0 bases, with 5 bases remaining between them. The CDR3 spans 13 residues. Germline CDR1 reads MNHNY; CDR2 reads SVGAGI (reference sequence). This CDR3 is CASSGHSNQPQHF. DNA for the CDR3: TGTGCCAGCAGTGGTCATAGCAATCAGCCCCAGCATTTT.

In its sample, this clone was seen once. This rearrangement joins TRBV5-6 to TRBJ2-7; 9 positions match TRBD1. This CDR3 contains 17 residues. The ends lost 4 bases at V and 5 bases at J; junction bases unmatched: 16. Germline V CDR1 and CDR2: SGHDT, YYEEEE. The CDR3 sequence is CASSPGTGKDGLHEQYF. For the CDR3, the DNA is TGTGCCAGCAGCCCCGGGACAGGGAAGGACGGTCTCCACGAGCAGTACTTC. Together with reference TRBV5-6 and TRBJ2-7, the CDR3 gives the full variable domain: DAGVTQSPTHLIKTRGQQVTLRCSPKSGHDTVSWYQQALGQGPQFIFQYYEEEERQRGNFPDRFSGHQFPNYSSELNVNALLLGDSALYLCASSPGTGKDGLHEQYFGPGTRLTVT.

The chain joins TRBV13 to TRBJ2-3; 7 bases map to TRBD2. Germline V gene data show CDR1 as PRHDT and CDR2 as FYEKMQ (reference sequence). V lost 8 bases and J lost 7; bases outside the gene matches: 18. The CDR3 is 16 amino acids. For the CDR3, the DNA is TGTGCCAGCCTGGCCTGGGGGGAGGGGCGGGAAAATACGCAGTATTTT. Amino acid sequence: CASLAWGEGRENTQYF.

The gene calls are TRBV6-1 and TRBJ1-5; no clear D. In germline, CDR1 is MNHNS, CDR2 SASEGT. The CDR3 contains 15 residues. The V gene lost 9 bases and the J gene lost 2 bases, with 17 bases spanning the gap. DNA of the CDR3: TGTGCCAGACCCTGGAGAGGGCGAGGCAATCAGCCCCAGCATTTT. As protein: CARPWRGRGNQPQHF.